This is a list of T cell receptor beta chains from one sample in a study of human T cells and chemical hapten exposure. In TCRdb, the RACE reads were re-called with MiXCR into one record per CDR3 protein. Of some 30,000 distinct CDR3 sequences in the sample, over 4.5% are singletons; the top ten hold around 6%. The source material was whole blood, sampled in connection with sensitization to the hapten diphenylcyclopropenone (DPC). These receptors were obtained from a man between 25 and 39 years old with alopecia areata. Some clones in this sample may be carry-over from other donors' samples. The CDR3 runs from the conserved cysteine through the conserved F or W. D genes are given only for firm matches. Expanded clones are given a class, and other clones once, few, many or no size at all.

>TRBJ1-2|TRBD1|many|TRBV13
TGTGCCAGCAGCATCTCCGGGACAGGGGGCGGTGGCTACACCTTC
CASSISGTGGGGYTF
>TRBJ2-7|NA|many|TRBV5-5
TGTGCCAGCAGCTTGGCCCCCAGGCCCCTCTACGAGCAGTACTTC
CASSLAPRPLYEQYF
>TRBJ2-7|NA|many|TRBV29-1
TGCAGCGTTGAATCCCCGGGCCGCGAGCAGTACTTC
CSVESPGREQYF
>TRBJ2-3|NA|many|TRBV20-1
TGCAGTGCTGAACTCCCGGGACATACAGATACGCAGTATTTT
CSAELPGHTDTQYF
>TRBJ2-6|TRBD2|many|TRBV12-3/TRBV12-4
TGTGCCAGCAGTTCCCCCGGGGGAGGGGGGGCCAACGTCCTGACTTTC
CASSSPGGGGANVLTF
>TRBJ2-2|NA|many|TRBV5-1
TGCGCCAGCCGGGACGAGAACACCGGGGAGCTGTTTTTT
CASRDENTGELFF
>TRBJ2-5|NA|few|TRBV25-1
TGTGCCAGCAGTGAACTGACAGGCCCCGAGACCCAGTACTTC
CASSELTGPETQYF
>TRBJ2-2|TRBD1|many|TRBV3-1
TGTGCCAGCAGCCAAGGGTCAGGGGGCACCGGGGAGCTGTTTTTT
CASSQGSGGTGELFF
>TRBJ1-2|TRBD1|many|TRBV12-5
TGTGCTAGTGGTGCCCGGGACAGGCAGTCTAACTATGGCTACACCTTC
CASGARDRQSNYGYTF
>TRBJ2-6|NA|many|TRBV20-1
TGCAGTGCAAACAGGGCTGGGGCCAACGTCCTGACTTTC
CSANRAGANVLTF
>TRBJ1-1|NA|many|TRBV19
TGTGCCAGTAGCCCACAGGGTGGATTCGAAGCTTTCTTT
CASSPQGGFEAFF
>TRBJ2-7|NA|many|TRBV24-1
TGTGCCACCAGTGATTTGAACAGCCCCTACGAGCAGTACTTC
CATSDLNSPYEQYF
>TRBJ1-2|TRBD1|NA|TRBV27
TGTGCCAGCAGTTTATCCGGGACAGGATATGGCTACACCTTC
CASSLSGTGYGYTF
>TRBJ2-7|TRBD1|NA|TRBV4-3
TGCGCCAGCAGCCAGGTACCTTTCGGGACAGGGGCCTACGAGCAGTACTTC
CASSQVPFGTGAYEQYF
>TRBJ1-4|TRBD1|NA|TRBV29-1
TGCAGCGTCCGGGACAGGGGGTTTCCTCTCCATGAAAAACTGTTTTTT
CSVRDRGFPLHEKLFF
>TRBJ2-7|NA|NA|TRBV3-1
TGTGCCAGCAGAAGCAGGGCGACCTACGAGCAGTACTTC
CASRSRATYEQYF
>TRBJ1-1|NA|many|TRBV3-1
TGTGCCAGCAGCCAAACGACAGTGAACACTGAAGCTTTCTTT
CASSQTTVNTEAFF
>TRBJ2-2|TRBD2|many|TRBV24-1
TGTGCCACCAGTGATTCTGGGACTAGCGGGACCTCGAACACCGGGGAGCTGTTTTTT
CATSDSGTSGTSNTGELFF
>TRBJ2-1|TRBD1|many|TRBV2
TGTGCCAGCAGTGAATTACAGGGGGCAAATGAGCAGTTCTTC
CASSELQGANEQFF
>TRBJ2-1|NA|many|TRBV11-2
TGTGCCAGCAGCTTAGATGGTATGGTGGAGTTCTTC
CASSLDGMVEFF
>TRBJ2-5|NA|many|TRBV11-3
TGTGCCAGCAGCTTAGGAGTCGAAGAGACCCAGTACTTC
CASSLGVEETQYF
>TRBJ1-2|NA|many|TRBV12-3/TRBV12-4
TGTGCCAGCAGTTTAGGAGGGGGAGACGGATCTAACTATGGCTACACCTTC
CASSLGGGDGSNYGYTF
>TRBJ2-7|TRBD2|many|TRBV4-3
TGCGCCAGCAGCCCGGGACTAGCGGGTCCCTACGAGCAGTACTTC
CASSPGLAGPYEQYF